This T cell receptor (beta chain) is from a study of CD8 T cells in ankylosing spondylitis. Study-wide results and limits: Clones tied to disease were said to be significantly enriched in matched ankylosing spondylitis synovial fluid. Clones linked to disease, bearing a CD8+ phenotype, were relatively rare in peripheral blood.

The CDR3 has 15 residues. After removal of 5 bases from V and 6 bases from J, the junction contained 12 bases not matched to a gene. Germline assignment: CDR1 WSHSY and CDR2 SAAADI. Quantitative molecular-barcoded 5'-RACE generated the TCR beta libraries. TCRdb reprocessed the 5' RACE reads via MiXCR and lists one record per CDR3 protein. The sample has approximately 220,000 distinct CDR3 sequences, around 24% seen once. This clonotype was detected only a few times. Its antigen is unknown. This clonotype originated in a male donor with ankylosing spondylitis or in good health (not recorded which). The rearrangement uses TRBV10-2 and TRBJ2-7; 8 positions match TRBD1. The sequenced sample consisted of blood, either unsorted or a sorted T cell fraction (not recorded which). The CDR3 protein is CASSYGWTGPFEQYF. The CDR3 DNA reads as TGCGCCAGCAGTTACGGCTGGACAGGGCCCTTCGAGCAGTACTTC.